The 15 T cell receptor beta chains given below trace back to one sample, sequenced in a study of lymphopenia after photon versus proton radiotherapy. The table came from immunoSEQ multiplex PCR; TCRdb's copy has only in-frame clones and leaves some out. The table includes about 14,000 clones, 70% to 85% detected once. This specimen was peripheral blood, taken from a patient treated with photon-based radiotherapy. These receptors all stem from a middle-aged man with gastric cancer.

The chain combines TRBV7-9 with TRBJ1-6; tentatively, D is TRBD1 (6 bases). The CDR3 is made up of 17 amino acids. Germline CDR1 is SEHNR and CDR2 is FQNEAQ (reference sequence). The V end lost 4 bases, the J end lost 10 bases, and 23 bases lay between the germline ends. This CDR3 is CASSSHDLGGRKSPLHF. The CDR3 region has the DNA TGTGCCAGCAGCTCGCACGACTTAGGGGGTAGAAAATCACCCCTCCACTTT. Together with reference TRBV7-9 and TRBJ1-6, the CDR3 gives the full variable domain: DTGVSQNPRHKITKRGQNVTFRCDPISEHNRLYWYRQTLGQGPEFLTYFQNEAQLEKSRLLSDRFSAERPKGSFSTLEIQRTEQGDSAMYLCASSSHDLGGRKSPLHFGNGTRLTVT.

V usage is TRBV11-3 and J usage is TRBJ2-5; 12 bases map to TRBD2. V shed 6 bases, J shed 1 base, and the junction held 6 bases outside the gene matches. From germline, CDR1 is SGHNT and CDR2 YENEEA. The length of the CDR3 is 16 residues. Here the CDR3 reads CASSHGTSGLQETQYF. The CDR3 nucleotides are TGTGCCAGCAGTCACGGGACTAGCGGGCTCCAAGAGACCCAGTACTTC.

The genes are TRBV11-2 and TRBJ2-4; no clear D. The CDR3 is 15 amino acids. The V end was cut by 0 bases, the J end by 0 bases, with 6 bases between. The germline V gene encodes CDR1 SGHAT and CDR2 FQNNGV. The CDR3, as DNA: TGTGCCAGCAGCTTAGAGGGCAGAGCCAAAAACATTCAGTACTTC. This translates into CASSLEGRAKNIQYF.

The chain links TRBV19 to TRBJ1-1; 7 bases are shared with TRBD1. The CDR3 is 13 residues long. In germline, CDR1 is LNHDA, CDR2 SQIVND (reference sequence). V dropped 3 bases and J dropped 7; count of bases not matched to a gene: 5. DNA of the CDR3: TGTGCCAGTAGTATCTTCCAGGGGGATGAAGCTTTCTTT. This codes for CASSIFQGDEAFF.

J is TRBJ2-1 and V is TRBV27; D not resolved. V was clipped by 0 bases and J by 3 bases, with 9 bases between them. The CDR3 runs to 15 residues. Germline CDR1 is MNHEY and CDR2 is SMNVEV (reference sequence). Here the CDR3 reads CASSLSLGNYNEQFF. CDR3 sequence (DNA): TGTGCCAGCAGTTTATCGCTAGGGAACTACAATGAGCAGTTCTTC.

A single count supports this clone. The chain joins TRBV18 to TRBJ1-4; 7 bases line up with TRBD1. The junction had 8 bases not matched to a gene; V was cut back by 9 bases and J by 7 bases. The length of the CDR3 is 13 residues. The germline CDR1 and CDR2 sequences are KGHSH and LQKENI. CDR3 in DNA: TGTGCCAGGACTGGGACAGAGACTGAAAAACTGTTTTTT. This codes for CARTGTETEKLFF.

The table lists this clone with a few counts. For the CDR3, the DNA is TGTGCCAGCAGACAGGAGAGCTCTGGGGCCAACGTCCTGACTTTC. Amino acids: CASRQESSGANVLTF. V usage is TRBV6-1 and J usage is TRBJ2-6; tentative D call: TRBD1 (5 bases). Per germline, CDR1 MNHNS and CDR2 SASEGT. The CDR3 spans 15 residues. V was trimmed by 6 bases and J by 0 bases, leaving 9 bases between them.

This clone has only one observation. The V call is TRBV5-1, the J call TRBJ2-2; no clear D. The V gene lost 0 bases and the J gene lost 4 bases, with 7 bases spanning the gap. The CDR3 has 14 amino acids. The germline V gene has CDR1 SGHRS and CDR2 YFSETQ. The CDR3 here is CASSLAIGTGELFF. The CDR3 bases are TGCGCCAGCAGCTTGGCTATCGGCACCGGGGAGCTGTTTTTT.

This clone showed up just once. This chain uses TRBV7-6 with TRBJ1-1; a weak D match, TRBD1 (6 bases). This CDR3 comprises 13 residues. The ends were cut back, 5 bases at V and 3 bases at J, with 10 bases in the middle. The V gene's germline CDR1 is SGHVS and CDR2 FNYEAQ. The CDR3 bases are TGTGCCAGCAGCACCCGACAGGACACTGAAGCTTTCTTT. This translates into CASSTRQDTEAFF.

This sequence joins TRBV5-1 and TRBJ1-2; unclear D gene. V was shortened by 6 bases and J by 3 bases, with 15 bases between the two germline ends. Germline-derived CDR1 and CDR2 are SGHRS and YFSETQ. This CDR3 comprises 14 residues. Written as DNA, the CDR3 is TGCGCCAGCACTCTGGACGGACCTTACTATGGCTACACCTTC. This codes for CASTLDGPYYGYTF.

V gene TRBV6-1 combines with J gene TRBJ1-2, with TRBD1 identical over 7 bases. Germline lookup yields CDR1 MNHNS and CDR2 SASEGT. J lost 6 bases, V lost 5 bases, and 3 bases had no gene match. The CDR3 totals 12 residues. The CDR3 DNA sequence: TGTGCCAGCAGTACACAGGGGAATGGCTACACCTTC. Its protein is CASSTQGNGYTF.

The gene calls are TRBV27 and TRBJ1-6; the D gene is possibly TRBD1 (5 bases). CDR1 and CDR2 from the germline V gene are MNHEY and SMNVEV (reference sequence). The length of the CDR3 is 16 residues. V lost 0 bases, J lost 10 bases, and 16 bases lay in between. Here the CDR3 reads CASSLSVQGSGSPLHF. DNA of the CDR3: TGTGCCAGCAGTTTATCGGTTCAGGGCTCTGGGTCACCCCTCCACTTT.

The count of this clone is one. The chain couples TRBV19 to TRBJ1-1; D gene uncertain. This CDR3 contains 12 residues. The germline V gene has CDR1 LNHDA and CDR2 SQIVND (reference sequence). The V end was cut by 5 bases, the J end by 7 bases, with 11 bases between. This CDR3 reads CASSASGGEAFF. The DNA of the CDR3 is TGTGCCAGTAGTGCCTCGGGTGGTGAAGCTTTCTTT. The full variable domain, its missing parts supplied by reference TRBV19 and TRBJ1-1, is DGGITQSPKYLFRKEGQNVTLSCEQNLNHDAMYWYRQDPGQGLRLIYYSQIVNDFQKGDIAEGYSVSREKKESFPLTVTSAQKNPTAFYLCASSASGGEAFFGQGTRLTVV.

This clone occurred once. V and J are TRBV19 and TRBJ1-3; D is unclear. CDR3 length: 14 amino acids. V lost 5 bases and J lost 4, with 12 bases in between. Germline values: CDR1 LNHDA, CDR2 SQIVND (reference sequence). The CDR3 here is CASSRDLQGNTIYF. The DNA of the CDR3 is TGTGCCAGTAGTCGCGACCTCCAGGGAAACACCATATATTTT.

The J gene is TRBJ1-3, the V gene TRBV6-1; no clear D. Per the germline V gene, CDR1 is MNHNS and CDR2 is SASEGT. The CDR3 totals 13 residues. V was shortened by 6 bases and J by 4 bases, with 10 bases between the two germline ends. The DNA of the CDR3 is TGTGCCAGCAGCGCCCTGGGAGGAAACACCATATATTTT. It yields the protein CASSALGGNTIYF.